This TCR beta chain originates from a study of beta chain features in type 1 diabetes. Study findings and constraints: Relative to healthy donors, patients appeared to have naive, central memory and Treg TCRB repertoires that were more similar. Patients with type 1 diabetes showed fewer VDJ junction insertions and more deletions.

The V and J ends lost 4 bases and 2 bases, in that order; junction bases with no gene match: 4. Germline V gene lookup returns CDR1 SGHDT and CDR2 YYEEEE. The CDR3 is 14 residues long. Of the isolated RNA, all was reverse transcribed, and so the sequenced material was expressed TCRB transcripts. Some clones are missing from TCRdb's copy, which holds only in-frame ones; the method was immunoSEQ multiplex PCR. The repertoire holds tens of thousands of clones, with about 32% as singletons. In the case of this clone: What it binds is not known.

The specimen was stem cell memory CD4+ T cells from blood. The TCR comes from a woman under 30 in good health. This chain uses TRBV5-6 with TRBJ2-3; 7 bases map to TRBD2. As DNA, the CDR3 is TGTGCCAGCAGCCGGACTAGATTCACAGATACGCAGTATTTT. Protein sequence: CASSRTRFTDTQYF.